Reported below is one T cell receptor (beta chain). The sample comes from a study of T cell responses to AZD1222 COVID-19 vaccine. Profiled with immunoSEQ multiplex PCR; TCRdb holds only in-frame clones, not every one. The table records about 100,000 clones, approximately 87% of them present only once. The germline CDR1 and CDR2 sequences are SGHDN and FVKESK. There are 15 residues in the CDR3. V trimming: 6 bases; J trimming: 8 bases; junction bases outside the gene matches: 15. The receptor was isolated from an adult in good health. The source material was peripheral blood, sampled on day 0 of AZD1222 vaccination. V is TRBV14 and J is TRBJ1-2; 7 bases are a match to TRBD1. The CDR3 region is CASSQYSTGSRGYTF. As DNA, the CDR3 is TGTGCCAGCAGTCAATACTCGACAGGGAGTAGGGGCTACACCTTC.